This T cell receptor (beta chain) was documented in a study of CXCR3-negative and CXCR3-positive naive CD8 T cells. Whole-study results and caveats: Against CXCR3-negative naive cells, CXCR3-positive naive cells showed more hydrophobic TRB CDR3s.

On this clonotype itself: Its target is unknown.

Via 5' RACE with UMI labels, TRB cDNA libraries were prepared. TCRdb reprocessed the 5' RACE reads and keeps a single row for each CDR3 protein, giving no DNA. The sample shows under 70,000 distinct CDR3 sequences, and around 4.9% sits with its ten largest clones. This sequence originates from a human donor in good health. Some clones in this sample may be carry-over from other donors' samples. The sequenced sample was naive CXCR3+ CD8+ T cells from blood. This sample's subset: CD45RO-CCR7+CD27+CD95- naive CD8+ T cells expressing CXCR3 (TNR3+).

CDR3 protein: CASSQNPGPSNEKLFF. J is TRBJ1-4 and V is TRBV4-1. Germline CDR1 and CDR2: MGHRA and YSYEKL. CDR3 length: 16 amino acids.